The entry that follows covers one T cell receptor (beta chain) sequence. The antigen is undetermined. The data are from a study of a mutant IDH1 vaccine in newly diagnosed glioma. The overall study: The treated population exhibited a male proportion of approximately 62%, a female proportion of roughly 40%, and a mean age of about 40 years. Study outcomes and limitations: Evidence of vaccine-induced immune responses was documented in approximately 93% of patients.

Stated time point: week 47, end of study. Mutant IDH1 20-mer peptide, at 300 ug, made up each vaccine dose, with topical imiquimod. Germline CDR1 SGHDN, CDR2 FVKESK. This CDR3 comprises 15 residues. The junction had 5 bases not matched to a gene; V was cut back by 1 base and J by 3 bases. Only in-frame clones appear in the TCRdb table, and some are missing; sequencing was by immunoSEQ multiplex PCR. The table records 30,000 to 40,000 clones, over 75% of them present only once. Sequenced here: PBMCs, sampled from a glioma patient whose treatment included an IDH1 peptide vaccine. This TCR was recovered from a woman between 40 and 55 years old with glioma. The chain recombines TRBV14 with TRBJ2-7; 8 nucleotides align to TRBD2. The CDR3 DNA reads TGTGCCAGCAGCCAAGGGCTAGCGGGTTTCTACGAGCAGTACTTC. Protein: CASSQGLAGFYEQYF.